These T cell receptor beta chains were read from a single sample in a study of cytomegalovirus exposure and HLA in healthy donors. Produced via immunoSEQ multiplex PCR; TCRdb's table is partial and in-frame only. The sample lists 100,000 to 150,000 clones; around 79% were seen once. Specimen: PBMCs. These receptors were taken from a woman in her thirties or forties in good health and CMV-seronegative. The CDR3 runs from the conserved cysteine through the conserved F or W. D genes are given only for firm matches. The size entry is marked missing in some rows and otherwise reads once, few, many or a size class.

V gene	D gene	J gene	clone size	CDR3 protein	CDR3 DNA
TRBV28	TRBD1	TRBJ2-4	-	CASSSRGPQNIQYF	TGTGCCAGCAGTTCCAGGGGGCCCCAAAACATTCAGTACTTC
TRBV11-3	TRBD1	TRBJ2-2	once	CASSPWTGGGTGELFF	TGTGCCAGCAGCCCTTGGACAGGGGGGGGCACCGGGGAGCTGTTTTTT
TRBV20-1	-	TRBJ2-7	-	CSARAGRQYF	TGCAGTGCTAGGGCGGGGAGGCAGTACTTC
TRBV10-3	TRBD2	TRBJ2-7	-	CAISEGLSGRKYEQYF	TGTGCCATCAGCGAGGGACTTAGCGGGAGAAAATACGAGCAGTACTTC
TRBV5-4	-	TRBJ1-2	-	CASNGRGGSYGYTF	TGTGCCAGCAACGGTCGGGGGGGTAGCTATGGCTACACCTTC
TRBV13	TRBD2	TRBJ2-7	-	CASRELAGAKTYEQYF	TGTGCCAGCAGAGAGCTAGCGGGAGCAAAAACCTACGAGCAGTACTTC
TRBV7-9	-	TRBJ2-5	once	CASSPTGDQETQYF	TGTGCCAGCAGCCCGACAGGAGACCAAGAGACCCAGTACTTC
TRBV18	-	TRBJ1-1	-	CASSLANTEAFF	TGTGCCAGCTCACTAGCCAACACTGAAGCTTTCTTT
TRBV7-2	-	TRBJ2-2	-	CATADFVGTGELFF	TGTGCCACGGCGGACTTCGTGGGCACCGGGGAGCTGTTTTTT
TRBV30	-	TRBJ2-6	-	CAWSVRRGSGANGLTF	TGTGCCTGGAGTGTACGGCGTGGCTCTGGGGCCAACGGCCTGACTTTC
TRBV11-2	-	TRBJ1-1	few	CASRSTGNTEAFF	TGTGCCAGCAGGTCCACAGGGAACACTGAAGCTTTCTTT
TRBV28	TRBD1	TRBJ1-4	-	CASSSRGAGLDKKLFF	TGTGCCAGCAGTTCCAGGGGGGCAGGCTTGGACAAGAAACTGTTTTTT
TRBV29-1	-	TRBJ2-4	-	CSVDGQGKGQYF	TGCAGCGTTGACGGGCAGGGGAAGGGTCAGTACTTC
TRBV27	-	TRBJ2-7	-	CASSYHGGSYEQYF	TGTGCCAGCAGTTACCACGGGGGCTCCTACGAGCAGTACTTC
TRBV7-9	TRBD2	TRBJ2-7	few	CASSLDSGRWNEQYF	TGTGCCAGCAGCTTAGATAGCGGGAGGTGGAACGAGCAGTACTTC
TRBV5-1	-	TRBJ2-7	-	CASSLLRGYEQYF	TGCGCCAGCAGCTTGCTCAGGGGCTACGAGCAGTACTTC
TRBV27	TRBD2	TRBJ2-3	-	CASKRLAGTSTDTQYF	TGTGCCAGCAAAAGACTAGCGGGAACTAGCACAGATACGCAGTATTTT
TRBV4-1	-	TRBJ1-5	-	CASSQSVADSNQPQHF	TGCGCCAGCAGCCAATCGGTGGCGGATAGCAATCAGCCCCAGCATTTT
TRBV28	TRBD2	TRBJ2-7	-	CASSPAHASGIYEQYF	TGTGCCAGCAGTCCCGCCCACGCTAGCGGGATTTACGAGCAGTACTTC
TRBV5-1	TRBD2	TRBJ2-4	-	CASKVGLFSGLAGGPEAKNSQYF	TGCGCCAGCAAAGTTGGTCTTTTTTCGGGACTAGCGGGAGGGCCAGAGGCCAAAAACAGTCAGTACTTC
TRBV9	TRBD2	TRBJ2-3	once	CASSVGTIRTDTQYF	TGTGCCAGCAGCGTGGGGACTATTCGCACAGATACGCAGTATTTT